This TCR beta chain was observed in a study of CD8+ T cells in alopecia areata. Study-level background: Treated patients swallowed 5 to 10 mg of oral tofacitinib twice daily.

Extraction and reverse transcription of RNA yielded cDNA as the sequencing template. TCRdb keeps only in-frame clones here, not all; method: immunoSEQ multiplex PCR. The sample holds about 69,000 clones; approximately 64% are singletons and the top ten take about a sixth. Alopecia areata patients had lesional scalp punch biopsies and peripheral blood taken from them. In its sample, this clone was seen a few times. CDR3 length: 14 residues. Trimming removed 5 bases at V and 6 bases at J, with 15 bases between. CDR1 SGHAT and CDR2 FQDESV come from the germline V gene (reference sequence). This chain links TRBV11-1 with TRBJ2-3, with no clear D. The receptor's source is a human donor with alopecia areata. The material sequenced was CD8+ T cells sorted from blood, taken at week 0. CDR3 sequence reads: CASSPGQSMDTQYF. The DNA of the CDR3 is TGTGCCAGCAGCCCGGGCCAGTCGATGGATACGCAGTATTTT.